This TCR beta chain stems from a study of cytomegalovirus exposure and HLA in healthy donors. The count of this clone is one. Germline V CDR1 and CDR2: SGHRS, YFSETQ. Trimming took 4 bases from V and 4 from J; bases not matched to a gene: 10. This CDR3 region has 16 residues. This PCR relied on a set of 60 Vbeta primers and 13 Jbeta primers. The repertoire was sequenced with immunoSEQ multiplex PCR; TCRdb's copy has only in-frame clones and lacks some. This sample yields 65,000 to 100,000 clones, of which 70% to 80% are seen a single time; 14% to 15% belongs to the top ten. Sample: PBMCs. This rearrangement joins TRBV5-1 to TRBJ2-1, with 8 positions matching TRBD2. The source is a woman aged 40 to 50 in good health and CMV-seropositive. The CDR3 DNA sequence: TGCGCCAGCAGCCATCAGGGACTAGGGGGGTACAATGAGCAGTTCTTC. Protein sequence: CASSHQGLGGYNEQFF. Full variable domain (remainder filled in from reference TRBV5-1 and TRBJ2-1): KAGVTQTPRYLIKTRGQQVTLSCSPISGHRSVSWYQQTPGQGLQFLFEYFSETQRNKGNFPGRFSGRQFSNSRSEMNVSTLELGDSALYLCASSHQGLGGYNEQFFGPGTRLTVL.